This entry is about one TCR beta chain. Its antigen is unknown. Germline CDR1 is MNHEY and CDR2 is SVGAGI. Trimming stripped 4 bases from V and 5 bases from J, with 17 bases between. This CDR3 comprises 15 residues. The data originate from a study of shared clonotypes between healthy human individuals. Whole-study results and caveats: Inspection by rarefaction showed sorted-subset sequencing to be incomplete despite large depth.

The study ran the assay at deep level. Source study methods: Filtering differed because ImmunoSEQ produced junction-only sequences that carried no quality scores. Produced via immunoSEQ multiplex PCR; TCRdb's table is partial and in-frame only. From that table come the V and J calls and clone size; the DNA was used to work out D and trimming. Found here are more than 2,000,000 clones, 90% to 95% of them singletons; the top ten hold 0.13% to 0.15%. Sequencing was done on a sample of naive CD4+ T cells sorted from blood. Subset denoted: CD45RA+ positively selected. This chain links TRBV6-5 with TRBJ1-1, with a weak D call TRBD1 (5 bases). This clonotype was obtained from a man in his late teens or twenties in good health. This CDR3 is CASSLGRWGTTEAFF. CDR3 nucleotides: TGTGCCAGCAGTTTAGGAAGGTGGGGCACTACTGAAGCTTTCTTT.